This TCR beta chain was found in a study of CXCR3-negative and CXCR3-positive naive CD8 T cells. The authors prepared UMI-labeled TRB cDNA libraries by 5' RACE. TCRdb re-called the 5' RACE reads; every CDR3 protein appears as one record, without DNA. The table for this sample gives 35,000 to 50,000 distinct CDR3 sequences. Study conclusions and caveats: Memory CD8+ cells had much lower diversity, and both naive subsets had comparably high diversity. Naive CXCR3-negative and CXCR3-positive cells had similar TRBV-TRBJ usage; memory differed. Naive subsets did not differ in surface CD5, and the authors estimated TCR strength using properties of the TRB CDR3.

To note about this clonotype: The target antigen is unknown.

Per CD8+ T cell subset, triplicate sorts of 300,000 cells each were done. The sample consisted of memory CD8+ T cells from blood. The receptor was isolated from a human donor in good health. Some clones in this sample may be carry-over from other donors' samples.

The CDR3: CASSQDLGRGADTQYF. The chain is built from TRBV4-3 and TRBJ2-3. Germline V lookup: CDR1 LGHNA, CDR2 YSLEER. The CDR3 has 16 amino acids.